Listed below are T cell receptor beta chains from one sample, sequenced in a study of human T cells and chemical hapten exposure. Each CDR3 protein is one row after TCRdb ran MiXCR on the RACE reads. The data show approximately 68,000 distinct CDR3 sequences, about 8.5% seen once. The sequences come from whole blood, collected in connection with sensitization to the hapten diphenylcyclopropenone (DPC). These receptors were collected from a woman aged 45-60 years with alopecia areata. Some clones in this sample may be carry-over from other donors' samples. Each CDR3 is given with its conserved first and last residue. The order of the fields is J gene, D gene, V gene, clone size, CDR3 DNA, CDR3 protein. A D gene is named only where the DNA matches it firmly. Only some rows state a clone size, as once, few, many or a class for expanded clones.

TRBJ2-1 | - | TRBV7-9 | few | TGTGCCAGCAGCTTTAAGCCGACAGAGCAGTTCTTC | CASSFKPTEQFF
TRBJ1-5 | - | TRBV2 | few | TGTGCCAGCAAGAGCAGGGGATTCGATAGCAATCAGCCCCAGCATTTT | CASKSRGFDSNQPQHF
TRBJ1-1 | - | TRBV21-1 | - | TGTGCCAGCAGCCTTTGCCCTGAAGGGAACACTGAAGCTTTCTTT | CASSLCPEGNTEAFF
TRBJ1-3 | - | TRBV18 | - | TGTGCCAGCTCACCGAAGGCAGGGGCTGGAAACACCATATATTTT | CASSPKAGAGNTIYF
TRBJ1-2 | - | TRBV10-3 | few | TGTGCCATCAGTGAGGTCCGGGGTAGCTATGGCTACACCTTC | CAISEVRGSYGYTF
TRBJ2-3 | TRBD2 | TRBV7-2 | few | TGTGCCAGCAGCTTAGTAGCGGGAACAACAGATACGCAGTATTTT | CASSLVAGTTDTQYF
TRBJ2-6 | - | TRBV19 | - | TGTGCCAGTAGTATAGGGATTTGGAAGGGCGTCCTGACTTTC | CASSIGIWKGVLTF
TRBJ2-3 | - | TRBV29-1 | many | TGCAGCGTTGACCCGGCGGGCACAGATACGCAGTATTTT | CSVDPAGTDTQYF
TRBJ1-4 | TRBD1 | TRBV29-1 | - | TGCAGCGTAGCGGACAGGGCGACTAATGAAAAACTGTTTTTT | CSVADRATNEKLFF
TRBJ2-3 | - | TRBV4-1 | many | TGCGCCAGCAGCCAAGCGGGGGTTAGCACAGATACGCAGTATTTT | CASSQAGVSTDTQYF
TRBJ1-1 | - | TRBV5-1 | few | TGCGCCAGCAGCTTGGCCTCCGGGACAGAAGCTTTCTTT | CASSLASGTEAFF
TRBJ2-3 | TRBD2 | TRBV11-2 | - | TGTGCCAGCAGCGTGGTAAGCGGGACTGGCACAGATACGCAGTATTTT | CASSVVSGTGTDTQYF
TRBJ1-1 | - | TRBV14 | few | TGTGCCAGCAGCCAGAATCTCAGGGGCACTGAAGCTTTCTTT | CASSQNLRGTEAFF
TRBJ1-5 | - | TRBV13 | many | TGTGCCAGCAGCTTAGGAGGGTTCAATCAGCCCCAGCATTTT | CASSLGGFNQPQHF
TRBJ2-7 | - | TRBV28 | - | TGTGCCAGCAGTTTGATCAGGCAGCCCTCCTACGAGCAGTACTTC | CASSLIRQPSYEQYF
TRBJ2-7 | - | TRBV12-5 | - | TGTGCTAGTGCCCCCTCGTCACTCTACGAGCAGTACTTC | CASAPSSLYEQYF
TRBJ1-1 | TRBD1 | TRBV6-5 | - | TGTGCCAGCAGTTACAGGGGACAGATGAACACTGAAGCTTTCTTT | CASSYRGQMNTEAFF
TRBJ2-3 | TRBD2 | TRBV29-1 | few | TGCAGCGTTGAGGGAGGGACTTCTAGCACAGATACGCAGTATTTT | CSVEGGTSSTDTQYF
TRBJ1-5 | TRBD1 | TRBV6-6 | few | TGTGCCAGCAGTTATCTACAGGGGAGCAATCAGCCCCAGCATTTT | CASSYLQGSNQPQHF
TRBJ2-1 | - | TRBV24-1 | few | TGTGCCACCAGTGAGGTGTGGGGAGGACTTCCCAATGAGCAGTTCTTC | CATSEVWGGLPNEQFF
TRBJ2-1 | TRBD2 | TRBV11-2 | - | TGTGCCAGCAGCTTAGATCGTAGCGGGAGCGGCGAGCAGTTCTTC | CASSLDRSGSGEQFF
TRBJ2-7 | TRBD1 | TRBV5-1 | - | TGCGCCAGCAAACCCGACAGGGTGCCCTACGAGCAGTACTTC | CASKPDRVPYEQYF
TRBJ1-1 | - | TRBV28 | few | TGTGCCAGCAGTTTAGGAGAAATAAACACTGAAGCTTTCTTT | CASSLGEINTEAFF
TRBJ2-2 | - | TRBV20-1 | - | TGCAGTGCTCCCTCGGGACTCCGGGGGACCGGGGAGCTGTTTTTT | CSAPSGLRGTGELFF
TRBJ1-3 | - | TRBV18 | - | TGTGCCAGCTCACCGGCTAGCGAAAACACCATATATTTT | CASSPASENTIYF
TRBJ1-1 | - | TRBV29-1 | many | TGCAGCGTTGAGAGGGATAAAGGAACTGAAGCTTTCTTT | CSVERDKGTEAFF
TRBJ1-1 | - | TRBV18 | few | TGTGCCAGCTCACCGGGCCGGGAGCGCAAGAACACTGAAGCTTTCTTT | CASSPGRERKNTEAFF
TRBJ2-1 | TRBD2 | TRBV24-1 | few | TGTGCCACCAGTGATCACCTTAGCGGGAGGGCCTACAATGAGCAGTTCTTC | CATSDHLSGRAYNEQFF
TRBJ2-6 | TRBD1 | TRBV5-1 | many | TGCGCCAGCAGCTCCACCGGGACAGCCTCCTCTGGGGCCAACGTCCTGACTTTC | CASSSTGTASSGANVLTF
TRBJ2-2 | - | TRBV27 | few | TGTGCCAGCAGTTTAAGAGGCAGATTGGTCGGGGAGCTGTTTTTT | CASSLRGRLVGELFF
TRBJ1-5 | - | TRBV2 | few | TGTGCCAGCAGTGAACAGACCGTCAATCAGCCCCAGCATTTT | CASSEQTVNQPQHF
TRBJ2-7 | - | TRBV6-1 | few | TGTGCCAGCAGTGGATCACGCGAAGGCCCTTGGGAGGAGCAGTACTTC | CASSGSREGPWEEQYF
TRBJ2-2 | TRBD1 | TRBV14 | many | TGTGCCAGCAGCCAAAGACAGGGTATAGGCACCGGGGAGCTGTTTTTT | CASSQRQGIGTGELFF
TRBJ2-7 | TRBD1 | TRBV20-1 | many | TGCAGTGCCATTCAGGGGGCCGGAACCTACGAGCAGTACTTC | CSAIQGAGTYEQYF
TRBJ2-7 | - | TRBV2 | - | TGTGCCAGCAGTGCCCGGACGGCCATCTACGAGCAGTACTTC | CASSARTAIYEQYF
TRBJ2-2 | - | TRBV20-1 | many | TGCAGTGCTAGACGGAACACCGGGGAGCTGTTTTTT | CSARRNTGELFF
TRBJ2-3 | - | TRBV7-8 | - | TGTGCCAGCAGCTTAGGGTCCGCAGATACGCAGTATTTT | CASSLGSADTQYF
TRBJ1-4 | TRBD1 | TRBV9 | many | TGTGCCAGCAGCGCACAGGGGGTCGAGGAAAAACTGTTTTTT | CASSAQGVEEKLFF
TRBJ1-5 | - | TRBV18 | many | TGTGCCAGCTCACCGGACAGAGGCAATCAGCCCCAGCATTTT | CASSPDRGNQPQHF
TRBJ1-2 | TRBD1 | TRBV12-3/TRBV12-4 | many | TGTGCCAGCAGTTTCAATCGAAGGGGGCTTTATGGCTACACCTTC | CASSFNRRGLYGYTF
TRBJ1-2 | TRBD1 | TRBV12-3/TRBV12-4 | few | TGTGCCAGCAGTTACCCGACAGGGGTAGGCGGCTACACCTTC | CASSYPTGVGGYTF
TRBJ2-2 | - | TRBV7-9 | - | TGTGCCAGCAGCCAGCTGGGGCAAATTAACACCGGGGAGCTGTTTTTT | CASSQLGQINTGELFF
TRBJ1-4 | - | TRBV12-3/TRBV12-4 | few | TGTGCCAGCAGTTTTTTGACGGTTAATGAAAAACTGTTTTTT | CASSFLTVNEKLFF
TRBJ2-1 | - | TRBV4-1 | few | TGCGCCAGCAGCCACCCGACTGTGAATGAGCAGTTCTTC | CASSHPTVNEQFF